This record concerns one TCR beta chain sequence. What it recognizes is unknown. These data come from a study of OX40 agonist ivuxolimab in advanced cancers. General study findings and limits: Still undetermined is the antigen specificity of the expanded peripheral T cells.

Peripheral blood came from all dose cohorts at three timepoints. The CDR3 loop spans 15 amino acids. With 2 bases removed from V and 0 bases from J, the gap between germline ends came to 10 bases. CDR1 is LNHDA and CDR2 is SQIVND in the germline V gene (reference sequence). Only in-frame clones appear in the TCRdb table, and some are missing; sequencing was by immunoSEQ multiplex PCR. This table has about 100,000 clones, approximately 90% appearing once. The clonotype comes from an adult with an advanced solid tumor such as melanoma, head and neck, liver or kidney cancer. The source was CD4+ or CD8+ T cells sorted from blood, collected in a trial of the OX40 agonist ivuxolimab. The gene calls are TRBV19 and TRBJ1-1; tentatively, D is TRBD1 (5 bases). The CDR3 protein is CASSIMGHLNTEAFF. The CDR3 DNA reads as TGTGCCAGTAGTATAATGGGGCACCTGAACACTGAAGCTTTCTTT.